These T cell receptor beta chains were read from a single sample in a study of T-cell memory formation after mild COVID-19. TCRdb processed the 5' RACE reads anew with MiXCR; each CDR3 protein has one entry. There are almost 45,000 distinct CDR3 sequences in the sample; around 6.1% occur only once, and 0.79% lies in the top ten. Input material: PBMCs or a T cell subset sorted from them (not recorded which). These receptors came from an adult who had mild COVID-19 (a few samples of this study predate the infection). Cell type and time point are not known. CDR3s include the opening cysteine and the closing phenylalanine or tryptophan. Fields, in order: clone size, J gene, V gene, D gene, CDR3 protein, CDR3 DNA. The D gene is left open where the match is weak. Part of the rows lack a size; the others show once, few, many or a class for expanded clones.

clone_size: many; j_call: TRBJ2-5; v_call: TRBV2; d_call: .; cdr3_aa: CASSEFSGKETQYF; cdr3_nt: TGTGCCAGCAGTGAATTCAGCGGAAAAGAGACCCAGTACTTC
clone_size: few; j_call: TRBJ1-2; v_call: TRBV7-2; d_call: .; cdr3_aa: CASSLGSVYGYTF; cdr3_nt: TGTGCCAGCAGCTTAGGTTCCGTTTATGGCTACACCTTC
clone_size: few; j_call: TRBJ1-1; v_call: TRBV23-1; d_call: .; cdr3_aa: CASSHSKGEDTEAFF; cdr3_nt: TGCGCCAGCAGTCATTCCAAAGGGGAGGACACTGAAGCTTTCTTT
clone_size: .; j_call: TRBJ1-2; v_call: TRBV3-1; d_call: TRBD1; cdr3_aa: CASRLQGAVDYGYTF; cdr3_nt: TGTGCCAGCAGGTTACAGGGGGCGGTTGACTATGGCTACACCTTC
clone_size: many; j_call: TRBJ2-1; v_call: TRBV20-1; d_call: .; cdr3_aa: CSARDLSGNEQFF; cdr3_nt: TGCAGTGCTAGAGATCTTAGCGGAAATGAGCAGTTCTTC
clone_size: medium-sized; j_call: TRBJ2-3; v_call: TRBV29-1; d_call: .; cdr3_aa: CSVDPTPSKGEASTDTQYF; cdr3_nt: TGCAGCGTTGATCCTACACCATCGAAGGGGGAGGCAAGCACAGATACGCAGTATTTT
clone_size: many; j_call: TRBJ1-4; v_call: TRBV7-9; d_call: .; cdr3_aa: CASSLPSGTSEKLFF; cdr3_nt: TGTGCCAGCAGCCTCCCATCGGGGACAAGTGAAAAACTGTTTTTT
clone_size: .; j_call: TRBJ2-4; v_call: TRBV4-2; d_call: .; cdr3_aa: CASSQGDGTHLAKNIQYF; cdr3_nt: TGTGCCAGCAGCCAAGGGGACGGGACCCACTTAGCCAAAAACATTCAGTACTTC
clone_size: many; j_call: TRBJ1-1; v_call: TRBV7-2; d_call: .; cdr3_aa: CASSLWERTEAFF; cdr3_nt: TGTGCCAGCAGCTTATGGGAGAGAACTGAAGCTTTCTTT
clone_size: many; j_call: TRBJ2-1; v_call: TRBV20-1; d_call: TRBD2; cdr3_aa: CSARNPGQRDSYNEQFF; cdr3_nt: TGCAGTGCTAGAAACCCCGGGCAGCGGGATTCCTACAATGAGCAGTTCTTC
clone_size: many; j_call: TRBJ2-1; v_call: TRBV4-3; d_call: TRBD2; cdr3_aa: CASSQDWGGGLDNEQFF; cdr3_nt: TGCGCCAGCAGCCAAGATTGGGGGGGAGGGCTCGACAATGAGCAGTTCTTC
clone_size: few; j_call: TRBJ2-6; v_call: TRBV4-3; d_call: .; cdr3_aa: CASSPSFSRLGGANVLTF; cdr3_nt: TGCGCCAGCAGCCCATCCTTCTCTCGGCTCGGGGGGGCCAACGTCCTGACTTTC
clone_size: many; j_call: TRBJ2-5; v_call: TRBV12-3/TRBV12-4; d_call: .; cdr3_aa: CASSGTGETQYF; cdr3_nt: TGTGCCAGCAGTGGTACAGGAGAGACCCAGTACTTC
clone_size: .; j_call: TRBJ2-1; v_call: TRBV19; d_call: TRBD1; cdr3_aa: CASSPTGGSYNEQFF; cdr3_nt: TGTGCCAGTAGCCCTACAGGGGGGTCCTACAATGAGCAGTTCTTC
clone_size: .; j_call: TRBJ1-6; v_call: TRBV5-1; d_call: .; cdr3_aa: CASSPGTENSPLHF; cdr3_nt: TGCGCCAGCAGCCCCGGGACGGAGAATTCACCCCTCCACTTT
clone_size: .; j_call: TRBJ1-2; v_call: TRBV11-2; d_call: .; cdr3_aa: CASSPGGGYTF; cdr3_nt: TGTGCCAGCAGTCCCGGTGGTGGCTACACCTTC
clone_size: .; j_call: TRBJ1-2; v_call: TRBV29-1; d_call: .; cdr3_aa: CSVEERARGYGYTF; cdr3_nt: TGCAGCGTTGAAGAGCGGGCGCGGGGCTATGGCTACACCTTC